Below, one T cell receptor (beta chain) is given with its context. This record comes from a study of blood T cell repertoires in COVID-19. About the study: Nucleic acid was either cDNA or gDNA, and it came from T cells, B-cell-depleted T cells, or PBMCs.

Original data processing: Quantification of nucleated cells was approximated via reference gene primer amplification. The protocol was immunoSEQ multiplex PCR, while the TCRdb copy is restricted to in-frame clones and leaves out a portion. The DNA gave D and trimming, while V, J and clone size come from that table. The data contain fewer than 500,000 clones, around nine tenths of them seen just once; the ten biggest clones take up roughly 4%. This CDR3 comprises 13 residues. The J segment lost 6 bases and the V segment lost 3 bases, leaving 3 bases of the junction unmatched. CDR1 and CDR2 from the germline V gene are SEHNR and FQNEAQ (reference sequence).

This receptor was taken from a woman aged 25 to 39 with acute or convalescent COVID-19. Sequences were obtained from peripheral blood. This chain connects TRBV7-9 to TRBJ2-3; 7 bases map to TRBD1. CDR3 sequence: CASSLTGSDTQYF. The CDR3 coding sequence is TGTGCCAGCAGCTTGACAGGGTCGGATACGCAGTATTTT.